The next 20 T cell receptor beta chains were all read from a single sample in a study of cytomegalovirus exposure and HLA in healthy donors. 60 Vbeta and 13 Jbeta primers were used in PCR. Libraries were prepared by immunoSEQ multiplex PCR; TCRdb keeps only in-frame clonotypes and omits some of them. The sample consists of roughly 200,000 clones, about 80% of them appearing once. Source material: PBMCs. All receptors derive from a man aged 40-50 years in good health and CMV-seropositive.

The chain joins TRBV5-4 to TRBJ2-1; 7 bases match TRBD2. The CDR3 length is 16 residues. V lost 0 bases and J lost 3; bases outside the gene matches: 6. Germline V gene sequence: CDR1 SGHNT, CDR2 YYREEE (reference sequence). The CDR3 nucleotides read TGTGCCAGCAGCTTGGGCGGCGGGGGATTCTACAATGAGCAGTTCTTC. Amino acids: CASSLGGGGFYNEQFF.

The genes are TRBV7-7 and TRBJ1-4; TRBD1 might be the D (5 bases). Germline CDR1 reads SSHAT; CDR2 reads FNYEAQ (reference sequence). The V end was cut by 5 bases, the J end by 7 bases, with 11 bases between. The CDR3 is made up of 13 amino acids. The CDR3 DNA reads as TGTGCCAGCAGCCCCGGGGGGGGTGAAAAACTGTTTTTT. It codes for CASSPGGGEKLFF.

The J gene is TRBJ2-1, the V gene TRBV6-4, with a possible D match to TRBD2 (6 bases). Germline V gives CDR1 MRHNA, CDR2 SNTAGT. V was clipped by 3 bases and J by 9 bases, with 12 bases between them. This CDR3 has 13 residues. The CDR3 coding sequence is TGTGCCAGCAGTGAGAGGAGGGGCGGTGAGCAGTTCTTC. Amino acids: CASSERRGGEQFF.

The V and J genes are TRBV19 and TRBJ2-1; 8 nucleotides match TRBD1. The V gene end was trimmed by 5 bases and the J gene end by 12 bases; junction bases not matched to a gene: 6. Germline V gives CDR1 LNHDA, CDR2 SQIVND (reference sequence). The CDR3 covers 12 residues. CDR3 residues: CASSSTGTGQFF. In DNA, the CDR3 is TGTGCCAGTAGTTCGACCGGGACAGGGCAGTTCTTC.

CDR3 in amino acids: CASSRHMNTEAFF. CDR3 nucleotide sequence: TGTGCCAGCAGCAGACATATGAACACTGAAGCTTTCTTT. The chain joins TRBV11-2 to TRBJ1-1; D unclear. Germline V gene lookup returns CDR1 SGHAT and CDR2 FQNNGV. This CDR3 is 13 amino acids long. The ends were cut back, 5 bases at V and 0 bases at J, with 7 bases in the middle.

The V and J genes are TRBV14 and TRBJ2-6; D uncertain. Germline-derived CDR1 and CDR2 are SGHDN and FVKESK. The CDR3 has 14 amino acids. V shed 1 base and J shed 4 bases, with 5 bases lying between them. The CDR3: CASSQAGGANVLTF. The DNA of the CDR3 is TGTGCCAGCAGCCAAGCTGGCGGGGCCAACGTCCTGACTTTC.

The chain joins TRBV4-1 to TRBJ2-3; the D is unclear. This CDR3 comprises 12 residues. CDR1 is MGHRA and CDR2 is YSYEKL in the germline V gene. V was clipped by 0 bases and J by 6 bases, with 4 bases between them. CDR3 in amino acids: CASSQDLDTQYF. The CDR3, as DNA: TGCGCCAGCAGCCAAGACCTGGATACGCAGTATTTT.

The V gene is TRBV6-1, the J gene TRBJ1-5; no clear D. The CDR3 contains 12 residues. Germline V gene sequence: CDR1 MNHNS, CDR2 SASEGT. The V end lost 3 bases, the J end lost 5 bases, and 5 bases lay between the germline ends. CDR3 DNA sequence: TGTGCCAGCAGTGACCCTCATCAGCCCCAGCATTTT. This encodes CASSDPHQPQHF.

The chain recombines TRBV29-1 with TRBJ2-7, with 8 bases matching TRBD1. The CDR3 loop spans 14 amino acids. CDR1 and CDR2 from the germline V gene are SQVTM and ANQGSEA. J was trimmed by 0 bases and V by 1 base; bases with no gene match: 2. The CDR3, as DNA: TGCAGCGTTGAAGGACAGGGGAACTCCTACGAGCAGTACTTC. Translation: CSVEGQGNSYEQYF.

The chain employs TRBV5-1 and TRBJ2-7; 7 bases are a match to TRBD2. Germline V gene lookup returns CDR1 SGHRS and CDR2 YFSETQ. V lost 4 bases and J lost 6; bases outside the gene matches: 10. The CDR3 extends over 14 amino acids. For the CDR3, the DNA is TGCGCCAGCAGCCCTTTTCCGGGACTACTCGAGCAGTACTTC. As protein: CASSPFPGLLEQYF.

The chain employs TRBV19 and TRBJ2-2, with TRBD1 matching over 9 bases. CDR3 size: 17 residues. Looked up from germline, CDR1 is LNHDA and CDR2 is SQIVND (reference sequence). The V and J ends lost 5 bases and 0 bases, in that order; junction bases with no gene match: 7. The CDR3 here is CASSPGTGRSNTGELFF. In nucleotides, the CDR3 is TGTGCCAGTAGTCCCGGGACAGGGAGATCGAACACCGGGGAGCTGTTTTTT.

The chain joins TRBV20-1 to TRBJ2-7; 7 bases line up with TRBD1. CDR3 size: 11 residues. The V segment lost 4 bases and the J segment 7 bases; nucleotides outside the gene matches: 4. Looked up from germline, CDR1 is DFQATT and CDR2 is SNEGSKA (reference sequence). The CDR3 region has the DNA TGCAGTGCTAATGGACAGGCGGAGCAGTACTTC. Its protein is CSANGQAEQYF.

The chain carries TRBV5-1 and TRBJ1-5, with D possibly matching TRBD1 (6 bases). Germline CDR1 reads SGHRS; CDR2 reads YFSETQ. V was pared by 4 bases and J by 1 base, with 15 bases between. This CDR3 contains 16 residues. This CDR3 is CASSLSGDTSNQPQHF. Written as DNA, the CDR3 is TGCGCCAGCAGCCTCAGCGGGGACACCAGCAATCAGCCCCAGCATTTT.

This clone was seen a handful of times. The genes are TRBV6-1 and TRBJ2-5; D is possibly TRBD1 (7 bases). There are 18 residues in the CDR3. Germline CDR1 is MNHNS and CDR2 is SASEGT. V gave up 0 bases and J gave up 5 bases, with 22 bases separating them. This chain's CDR3 is CASSEAVGGGRVKETQYF. The CDR3, as DNA: TGTGCCAGCAGTGAAGCTGTCGGAGGGGGCAGGGTCAAGGAGACCCAGTACTTC.

The chain links TRBV10-3 to TRBJ2-1; no clear D. The CDR3 contains 17 residues. The germline V gene encodes CDR1 ENHRY and CDR2 SYGVKD. Trimming left V 0 bases short and J 3 bases short, with 15 bases between. The CDR3 DNA reads as TGTGCCATCAGTGAGTCGATTCTAGGAACTAACTACAATGAGCAGTTCTTC. Its translation: CAISESILGTNYNEQFF.

A few counts support this clone. The chain links TRBV21-1 to TRBJ2-1; the table's D call TRBD2 went unverified against the DNA. TRBV21-1 is designated a pseudogene. The CDR3 runs 17 residues. CDR3 sequence reads: CASSSRASGGAIDEQFF. The CDR3, as DNA: TGTGCCAGCAGTAGTAGGGCTAGCGGGGGGGCCATTGATGAGCAGTTCTTC.

The CDR3 sequence: CASSLGAGSSLKQYF. CDR3 coding DNA: TGTGCCAGCAGCTTAGGGGCAGGATCCTCCTTGAAGCAGTACTTC. The chain combines TRBV7-6 with TRBJ2-7, with D hard to call. This CDR3 has 15 amino acids. Per germline, CDR1 SGHVS and CDR2 FNYEAQ. The V and J ends lost 1 base and 8 bases respectively, with 18 bases between them.

Here the CDR3 reads CASSPGQGPNIQYF. CDR3 in DNA: TGTGCCAGCTCACCGGGACAGGGGCCAAACATTCAGTACTTC. J is TRBJ2-4 and V is TRBV18; 10 bases align to TRBD1. The CDR3 spans 14 residues. J was trimmed by 6 bases and V by 3 bases; bases with no gene match: 2. Germline lookup yields CDR1 KGHSH and CDR2 LQKENI. Filled out from reference TRBV18 and TRBJ2-4, the complete variable domain reads NAGVMQNPRHLVRRRGQEARLRCSPMKGHSHVYWYRQLPEEGLKFMVYLQKENIIDESGMPKERFSAEFPKEGPSILRIQQVVRGDSAAYFCASSPGQGPNIQYFGAGTRLSVL.

This clone turned up a few times. V usage is TRBV5-1 and J usage is TRBJ1-2; no clear D gene. This CDR3 comprises 16 residues. With 5 bases removed from V and 0 bases from J, the gap between germline ends came to 17 bases. Germline CDR1 reads SGHRS; CDR2 reads YFSETQ. The CDR3 is CASSPIWAVTNYGYTF. As DNA, the CDR3 is TGCGCCAGCAGTCCAATTTGGGCAGTTACTAACTATGGCTACACCTTC.

The table lists this clone with a count of one. J is TRBJ2-7 and V is TRBV5-1; perhaps TRBD1 as D (6 bases). Germline CDR1 reads SGHRS; CDR2 reads YFSETQ. The ends were cut back, 0 bases at V and 6 bases at J, with 13 bases in the middle. The CDR3 loop spans 14 amino acids. The CDR3 protein is CASSLAQGLGEQYF. CDR3 in DNA: TGCGCCAGCAGCTTGGCCCAGGGGCTAGGCGAGCAGTACTTC.